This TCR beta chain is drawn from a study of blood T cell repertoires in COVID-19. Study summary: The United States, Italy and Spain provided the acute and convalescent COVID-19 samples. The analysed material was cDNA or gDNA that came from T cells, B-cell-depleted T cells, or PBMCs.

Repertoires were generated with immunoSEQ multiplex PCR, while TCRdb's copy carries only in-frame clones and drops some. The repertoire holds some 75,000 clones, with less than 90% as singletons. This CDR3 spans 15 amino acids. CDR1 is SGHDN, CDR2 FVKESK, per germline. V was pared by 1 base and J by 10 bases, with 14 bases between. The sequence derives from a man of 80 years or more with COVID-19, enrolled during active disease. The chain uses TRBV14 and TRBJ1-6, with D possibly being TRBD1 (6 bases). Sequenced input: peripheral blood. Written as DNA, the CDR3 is TGTGCCAGCAGCCAAGGAGGCAGGGGAGCCTCACCCCTCCACTTT. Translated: CASSQGGRGASPLHF.